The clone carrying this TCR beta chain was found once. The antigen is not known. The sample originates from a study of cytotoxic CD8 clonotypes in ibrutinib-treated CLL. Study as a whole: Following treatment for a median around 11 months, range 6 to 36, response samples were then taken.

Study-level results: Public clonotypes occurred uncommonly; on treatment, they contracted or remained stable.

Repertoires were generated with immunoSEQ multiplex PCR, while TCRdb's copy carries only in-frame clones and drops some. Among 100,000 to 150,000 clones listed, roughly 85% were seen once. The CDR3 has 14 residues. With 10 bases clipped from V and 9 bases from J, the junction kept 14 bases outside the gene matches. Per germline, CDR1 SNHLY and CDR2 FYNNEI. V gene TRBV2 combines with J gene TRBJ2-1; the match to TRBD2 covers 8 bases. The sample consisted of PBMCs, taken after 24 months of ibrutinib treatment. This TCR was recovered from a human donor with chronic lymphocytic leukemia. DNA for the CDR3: TGTGCCATCACATCCGGGGGGGGAACGGCTGAGCAGTTCTTC. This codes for CAITSGGGTAEQFF.